This passage covers 28 T cell receptor beta chains from one sample sequenced in a study of technical replicates of blood from a few donors (dated by TCRdb to about 2017). Receptor amplification or capture employed the immunoSEQ multiplex PCR assay. The source is immuneACCESS, and TCRdb retained only in-frame sequences with V and J called. Part of the clones is not carried over; for the studies checked, unresolved V genes explain less than half of this, and the remainder is unexplained. The sample yields about 16,000 clones; approximately 86% were counted once. 9.5% to 12% of the sample comes from the top ten. The sample taken for sequencing was PBMCs. Receptors originate from a human donor in good health.

The chain couples TRBV6-5 to TRBJ2-7; 7 bases fit TRBD1. Germline CDR1 is MNHEY and CDR2 is SVGAGI. Trimming took 0 bases from V and 3 from J; bases not matched to a gene: 5. The CDR3 consists of 15 residues. The CDR3: CASSYSLDRYYEQYF. CDR3 sequence (DNA): TGTGCCAGCAGTTACTCGTTGGACAGGTACTACGAGCAGTACTTC.

This clone appeared once. The CDR3 loop is CASTGTGYYNEQFF. CDR3 DNA: TGTGCCAGCACTGGGACAGGGTACTACAATGAGCAGTTCTTC. The rearrangement joins TRBV2 to TRBJ2-1; 9 positions agree with TRBD1. The length of the CDR3 is 14 residues. J was trimmed by 3 bases and V by 7 bases; bases with no gene match: 4. CDR1 SNHLY and CDR2 FYNNEI come from the germline V gene.

As for this clone: The same CDR3 is also encoded by other DNA sequences in this sample. The CDR3 coding sequence is TGTGCCAGCACCTATGGGCGGACCCAGTACTTC. This translates into CASTYGRTQYF. This chain uses TRBV6-5 with TRBJ2-5; D is undetermined. CDR3 length: 11 amino acids. The V gene's germline CDR1 is MNHEY and CDR2 SVGAGI. V was trimmed by 7 bases and J by 7 bases, leaving 10 bases between them.

This chain connects TRBV2 to TRBJ1-1; 12 nucleotides agree with TRBD1. Germline V gene data show CDR1 as SNHLY and CDR2 as FYNNEI. V dropped 1 base and J dropped 5; count of bases not matched to a gene: 8. The CDR3 loop spans 17 amino acids. The DNA of the CDR3 is TGTGCCAGCAGTGAAGTGGGGACAGGGGGCCGAGGGACTGAAGCTTTCTTT. This translates into CASSEVGTGGRGTEAFF.

The chain couples TRBV7-9 to TRBJ2-1, with 9 bases lining up with TRBD2. Unmatched junction bases numbered 1, after V lost 1 base and J lost 0 bases. CDR3 length: 16 amino acids. The germline gives CDR1 SEHNR, CDR2 FQNEAQ (reference sequence). The CDR3 region is CASSLVSGSSYNEQFF. CDR3 nucleotides: TGTGCCAGCAGCTTAGTTAGCGGGAGCTCCTACAATGAGCAGTTCTTC.

This chain links TRBV2 with TRBJ2-7; possibly TRBD2 for D (6 bases). CDR3 length: 15 residues. The ends were cut back, 4 bases at V and 0 bases at J, with 13 bases in the middle. CDR1 is SNHLY and CDR2 is FYNNEI in the germline V gene. The CDR3 DNA reads as TGTGCCAGCAGTGTCGACTGGGGAGGCTCCTACGAGCAGTACTTC. It yields the protein CASSVDWGGSYEQYF.

J is TRBJ2-5 and V is TRBV10-2, with TRBD1 identical over 9 bases. The CDR3 loop spans 14 amino acids. CDR1 WSHSY and CDR2 SAAADI come from the germline V gene. After removal of 6 bases from V and 4 bases from J, the junction contained 6 bases not matched to a gene. The CDR3 nucleotides are TGCGCCAGCAGGGGGACAGGGTGGGTAGAGACCCAGTACTTC. Translation: CASRGTGWVETQYF.

V and J are TRBV5-1 and TRBJ2-1, with TRBD1 identical over 7 bases. CDR1 SGHRS and CDR2 YFSETQ come from the germline V gene. This CDR3 has 15 residues. Unmatched junction bases numbered 9, after V lost 4 bases and J lost 5 bases. CDR3 sequence (DNA): TGCGCCAGCAGCCTCACGACAGGGAGCCACAATGAGCAGTTCTTC. The encoded protein is CASSLTTGSHNEQFF.

This clone came up once. The rearrangement uses TRBV7-9 and TRBJ1-4; D not resolved. Germline V gene sequence: CDR1 SEHNR, CDR2 FQNEAQ (reference sequence). The CDR3 is 15 residues long. The V and J ends lost 6 bases and 4 bases respectively, with 15 bases between them. The CDR3 nucleotides are TGTGCCAGCAGTCCCAGCGGAGGATATAATGAAAAACTGTTTTTT. This translates into CASSPSGGYNEKLFF.

This clone has a handful of counts. V usage is TRBV6-1 and J usage is TRBJ2-7; D is unclear. CDR3 length: 14 amino acids. V lost 7 bases and J 7 bases, leaving 20 bases between the germline ends. Germline V gene data show CDR1 as MNHNS and CDR2 as SASEGT. CDR3: CASKYSSALQEQYF. For the CDR3, the DNA is TGTGCCAGCAAATACTCTAGTGCCCTTCAGGAGCAGTACTTC.

A note on this clone: One end of the junction fails to match germline, which may point to a read error. This rearrangement joins TRBV27 to TRBJ2-2; possibly TRBD1 for D (6 bases). This CDR3 is 14 amino acids long. Germline loops: CDR1 MNHEY, CDR2 SMNVEV (reference sequence). CDR3 amino acids: CASSSQGNAGELFF. In nucleotides, the CDR3 is TGTGCCAGCAGTTCCCAGGGGAACGCCGGGGAGCTGTTTTTT.

The chain couples TRBV5-6 to TRBJ1-2; unclear D gene. Germline CDR1 SGHDT, CDR2 YYEEEE. The ends were cut back, 2 bases at V and 8 bases at J, with 13 bases in the middle. The CDR3 is 13 residues long. In nucleotides, the CDR3 is TGTGCCAGCAGCTTAACACAGCAGGCCGGCTACACCTTC. Amino acids: CASSLTQQAGYTF.

V usage is TRBV6-1 and J usage is TRBJ2-7; 14 bases are shared with TRBD2. With 2 bases clipped from V and 1 base from J, the junction kept 4 bases outside the gene matches. The CDR3 sequence is 17 residues long. CDR1 is MNHNS and CDR2 is SASEGT in the germline V gene. CDR3 amino acids: CASSEPGLAGVSYEQYF. The CDR3, as DNA: TGTGCCAGCAGTGAACCGGGACTAGCGGGAGTGTCCTACGAGCAGTACTTC.

The chain uses TRBV7-3 and TRBJ2-4; 9 nucleotides match TRBD1. The germline gives CDR1 SGHTA, CDR2 FQGTGA. This CDR3 is built from 17 residues. Unmatched junction bases numbered 12, after V lost 0 bases and J lost 9 bases. CDR3 in DNA: TGTGCCAGCAGCTTAACGTCTCCGACAGGGGGGTCCCCCATTCAGTACTTC. Protein: CASSLTSPTGGSPIQYF.

The rearrangement joins TRBV18 to TRBJ2-5; 8 bases map to TRBD1. J was trimmed by 4 bases and V by 6 bases; bases with no gene match: 10. Germline lookup yields CDR1 KGHSH and CDR2 LQKENI. The CDR3 consists of 15 residues. DNA of the CDR3: TGTGCCAGCTCGCCGACAGGGGTACAGGGAGAGACCCAGTACTTC. Translated, it gives CASSPTGVQGETQYF. Complete variable domain (other parts from reference TRBV18 and TRBJ2-5): NAGVMQNPRHLVRRRGQEARLRCSPMKGHSHVYWYRQLPEEGLKFMVYLQKENIIDESGMPKERFSAEFPKEGPSILRIQQVVRGDSAAYFCASSPTGVQGETQYFGPGTRLLVL.

The chain employs TRBV29-1 and TRBJ2-3; 9 bases line up with TRBD2. The CDR3 has 16 amino acids. From germline, CDR1 is SQVTM and CDR2 ANQGSEA. V lost 1 base and J lost 2; bases outside the gene matches: 7. CDR3 region: CSVEGGLAGDTDTQYF. The CDR3 nucleotides are TGCAGCGTTGAAGGGGGCTTAGCGGGAGACACAGATACGCAGTATTTT.

The chain couples TRBV7-7 to TRBJ2-1, with 7 bases fitting TRBD2. V trimming: 1 base; J trimming: 4 bases; junction bases outside the gene matches: 7. Germline CDR1 reads SSHAT; CDR2 reads FNYEAQ (reference sequence). CDR3 length: 16 residues. The CDR3: CASSLEGTSVYNEQFF. The CDR3 DNA is TGTGCCAGCAGCTTAGAAGGAACTAGCGTATACAATGAGCAGTTCTTC. The complete variable domain, with remaining parts taken from reference TRBV7-7 and TRBJ2-1, reads GAGVSQSPRYKVTKRGQDVTLRCDPISSHATLYWYQQALGQGPEFLTYFNYEAQPDKSGLPSDRFSAERPEGSISTLTIQRTEQRDSAMYRCASSLEGTSVYNEQFFGPGTRLTVL.

V is TRBV10-3 and J is TRBJ2-7, with D perhaps TRBD2 (6 bases). Looked up from germline, CDR1 is ENHRY and CDR2 is SYGVKD. Trimming took off 8 bases at V and 6 bases at J, with 20 bases between the two ends. There are 14 residues in the CDR3. The CDR3 DNA sequence: TGTGCCATCGGACCCGGGACTCAGCGCGGCGAGCAGTACTTC. Translated, it gives CAIGPGTQRGEQYF.

Here the CDR3 reads CASSSRTGETQYF. CDR3 bases: TGTGCCAGCAGCTCCCGGACTGGGGAGACCCAGTACTTC. The J gene is TRBJ2-5, the V gene TRBV7-2; TRBD2 is a possible D gene (5 bases). Germline loops: CDR1 SGHTA, CDR2 FQGNSA. This CDR3 has 13 residues. V lost 4 bases and J 5 bases, leaving 11 bases between the germline ends. Looking up the rest from reference TRBV7-2 and TRBJ2-5 gives the full variable domain: GAGVSQSPSNKVTEKGKDVELRCDPISGHTALYWYRQSLGQGLEFLIYFQGNSAPDKSGLPSDRFSAERTGGSVSTLTIQRTQQEDSAVYLCASSSRTGETQYFGPGTRLLVL.

This chain links TRBV28 with TRBJ1-3; D remains unclear. Germline lookup yields CDR1 MDHEN and CDR2 SYDVKM. This CDR3 contains 15 residues. V was cut by 2 bases and J by 2 bases, with 10 bases left in between. The CDR3 sequence is CASSLAPTTGNTIYF. DNA for the CDR3: TGTGCCAGCAGTTTAGCGCCGACAACTGGAAACACCATATATTTT.

The V gene is TRBV6-6, the J gene TRBJ2-7; 9 positions match TRBD1. The trim removed 2 bases at V and 6 bases at J, leaving 8 bases unmatched. The length of the CDR3 is 15 residues. The germline gives CDR1 MNHNY, CDR2 SVGAGI (reference sequence). The DNA of the CDR3 is TGTGCCAGCAGTTACCAGGACAGGGGAGGTCTCGAGCAGTACTTC. Residues: CASSYQDRGGLEQYF.

V gene TRBV11-2 combines with J gene TRBJ2-5; the match to TRBD1 covers 8 bases. The germline V gene encodes CDR1 SGHAT and CDR2 FQNNGV. There are 15 residues in the CDR3. Trimming cost V 0 bases and J 1 base; bases outside gene matches: 1. The CDR3 reads CASSLDGTGQETQYF. For the CDR3, the DNA is TGTGCCAGCAGCTTAGACGGGACAGGCCAAGAGACCCAGTACTTC.

This chain links TRBV7-8 with TRBJ2-7; the match to TRBD2 covers 14 bases. The CDR3 has 17 amino acids. Germline V gene sequence: CDR1 SGHVS, CDR2 FQNEAQ. V gave up 5 bases and J gave up 1 base; unmatched junction bases: 7. The CDR3 loop is CASSPWTSGRTSYEQYF. The DNA of the CDR3 is TGTGCCAGCAGCCCATGGACTAGCGGGAGGACTTCCTACGAGCAGTACTTC.

The genes are TRBV27 and TRBJ1-5; tentatively, D is TRBD1 (6 bases). From germline, CDR1 is MNHEY and CDR2 SMNVEV (reference sequence). Trimming shortened V by 5 bases and J by 9 bases, and 17 bases separated the two germline ends. The CDR3 contains 14 residues. As DNA, the CDR3 is TGTGCCAGCAGTCTACGGGACACCCTGTGGCCCCAGCATTTT. This gives the protein CASSLRDTLWPQHF.

V gene TRBV10-3 combines with J gene TRBJ2-1; TRBD1 is a possible D gene (5 bases). Trimming took off 2 bases at V and 10 bases at J, with 9 bases between the two ends. This CDR3 is built from 12 residues. Germline assignment: CDR1 ENHRY and CDR2 SYGVKD. The chain's CDR3 is CAISEGAGEQFF. CDR3 DNA sequence: TGTGCCATCAGTGAGGGGGCCGGGGAGCAGTTCTTC.

CDR3 amino acids: CASSRDRAYGYTF. In DNA, the CDR3 is TGTGCCAGCAGTAGGGACAGGGCATATGGCTACACCTTC. V gene TRBV6-5 combines with J gene TRBJ1-2; 9 bases fit TRBD1. V shed 5 bases, J shed 5 bases, and the junction held 3 bases outside the gene matches. The CDR3 covers 13 residues. CDR1 and CDR2 from the germline V gene are MNHEY and SVGAGI.

This clone was seen a handful of times. The chain has TRBV6-1 and TRBJ2-5; weak D call: TRBD2 (6 bases). V was pared by 0 bases and J by 1 base, with 6 bases between. Germline V gene lookup returns CDR1 MNHNS and CDR2 SASEGT. This CDR3 contains 14 residues. Here the CDR3 reads CASSEAGGQETQYF. DNA of the CDR3: TGTGCCAGCAGTGAAGCGGGGGGCCAAGAGACCCAGTACTTC.

The CDR3 bases are TGCGCCAGCAGCTCGGACAGGGAAAGCTATAGCAATCAGCCCCAGCATTTT. Its translation: CASSSDRESYSNQPQHF. This sequence joins TRBV10-1 and TRBJ1-5; 8 bases map to TRBD1. Germline V gene data show CDR1 as WNHNN and CDR2 as SYGVQD (reference sequence). The trim removed 6 bases at V and 0 bases at J, leaving 10 bases unmatched. This CDR3 is 17 amino acids long.